This T cell receptor beta chain emerged from a study of T cell responses to AZD1222 COVID-19 vaccine. CDR3 length equals 16 residues. CDR1 LGHNA and CDR2 YSLEER come from the germline V gene. V lost 4 bases to trimming and J lost 1 base, with 16 bases between them. Sequencing was performed with immunoSEQ multiplex PCR; in TCRdb, only in-frame clones are kept and a portion is missing. The sample includes 90,000 to 140,000 clones, about four fifths seen only once; the top ten take approximately 5.1%. The chain combines TRBV4-3 with TRBJ1-1, with D perhaps TRBD1 (6 bases). The sequence came from an adult in good health. Sequencing was performed on peripheral blood, taken on day 0 of AZD1222 vaccination. This chain's CDR3 is CASSPDWTETNTEAFF. As DNA, the CDR3 is TGCGCCAGCAGCCCCGATTGGACAGAGACGAACACTGAAGCTTTCTTT.